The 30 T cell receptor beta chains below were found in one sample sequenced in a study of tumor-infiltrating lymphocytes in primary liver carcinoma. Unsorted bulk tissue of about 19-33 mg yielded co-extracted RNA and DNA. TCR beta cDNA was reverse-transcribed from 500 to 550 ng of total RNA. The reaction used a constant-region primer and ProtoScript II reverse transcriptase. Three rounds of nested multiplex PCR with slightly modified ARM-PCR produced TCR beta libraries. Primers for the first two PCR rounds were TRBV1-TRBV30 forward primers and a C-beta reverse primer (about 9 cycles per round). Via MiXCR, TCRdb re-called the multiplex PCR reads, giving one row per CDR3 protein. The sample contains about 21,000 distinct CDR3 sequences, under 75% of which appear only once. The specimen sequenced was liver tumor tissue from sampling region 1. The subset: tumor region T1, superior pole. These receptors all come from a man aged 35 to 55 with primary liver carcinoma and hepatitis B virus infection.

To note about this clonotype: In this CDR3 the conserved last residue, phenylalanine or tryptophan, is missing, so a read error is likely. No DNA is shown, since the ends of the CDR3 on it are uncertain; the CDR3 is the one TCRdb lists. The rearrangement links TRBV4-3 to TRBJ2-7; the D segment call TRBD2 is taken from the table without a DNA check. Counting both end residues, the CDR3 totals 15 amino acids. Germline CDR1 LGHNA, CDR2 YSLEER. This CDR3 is CASSQDRETPHDKYL.

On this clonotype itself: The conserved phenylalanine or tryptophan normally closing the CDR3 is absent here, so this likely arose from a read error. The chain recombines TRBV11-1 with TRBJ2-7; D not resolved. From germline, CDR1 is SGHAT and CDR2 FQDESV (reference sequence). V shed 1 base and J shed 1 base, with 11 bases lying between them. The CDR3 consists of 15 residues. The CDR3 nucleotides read TGTGCCAGCAGCTTAGAGGCGGCCGTGTCCTACGAGCAGTACTTA. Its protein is CASSLEAAVSYEQYL.

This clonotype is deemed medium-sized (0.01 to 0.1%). The CDR3 sequence: CAISDRDEKNIQYF. DNA of the CDR3: TGTGCCATCAGTGACCGGGACGAGAAAAACATTCAGTACTTC. The V and J genes are TRBV10-3 and TRBJ2-4; D assignment may be TRBD1 or TRBD2 (5 bases each). V lost 3 bases and J 4 bases, leaving 10 bases between the germline ends. CDR1 is ENHRY, CDR2 SYGVKD, per germline. This CDR3 spans 14 amino acids.

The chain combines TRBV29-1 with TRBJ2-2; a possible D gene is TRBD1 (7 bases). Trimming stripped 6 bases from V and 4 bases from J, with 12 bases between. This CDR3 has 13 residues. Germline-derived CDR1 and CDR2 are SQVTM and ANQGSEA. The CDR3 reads CSVRQGGTGELFF. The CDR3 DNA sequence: TGCAGCGTCCGACAGGGAGGCACCGGGGAGCTGTTTTTT.

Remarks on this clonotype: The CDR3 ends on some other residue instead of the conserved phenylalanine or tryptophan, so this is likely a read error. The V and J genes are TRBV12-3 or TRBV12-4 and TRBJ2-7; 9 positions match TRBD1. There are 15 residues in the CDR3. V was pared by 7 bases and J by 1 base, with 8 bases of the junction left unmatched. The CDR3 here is CASNMGTGRSYEQYI. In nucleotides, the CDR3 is TGTGCCAGCAATATGGGGACAGGGAGGTCCTACGAGCAGTACATC.

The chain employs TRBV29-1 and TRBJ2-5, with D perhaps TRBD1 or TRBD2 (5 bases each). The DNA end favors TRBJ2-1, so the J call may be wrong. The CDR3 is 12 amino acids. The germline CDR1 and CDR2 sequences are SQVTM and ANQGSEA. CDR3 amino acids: CSVEAVGETQFF. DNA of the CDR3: TGCAGCGTTGAAGCCGTAGGGGAGACCCAGTTCTTC.

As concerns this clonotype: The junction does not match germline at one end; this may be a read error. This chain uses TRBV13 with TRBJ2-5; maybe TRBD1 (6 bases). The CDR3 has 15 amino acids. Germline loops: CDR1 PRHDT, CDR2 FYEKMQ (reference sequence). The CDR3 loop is CTSSSRRQAWETQYF. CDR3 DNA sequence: TGTACCAGCAGCTCCCGCCGACAGGCGTGGGAGACCCAGTACTTC.

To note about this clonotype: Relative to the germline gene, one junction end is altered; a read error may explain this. The CDR3 DNA follows: TGCGCCAGCAGCTCGAACATCGGTGATTCACCCCTCCACTTT. Translating it yields CASSSNIGDSPLHF. V usage is TRBV7-8 and J usage is TRBJ1-6; D is undetermined. CDR3 size: 14 residues. CDR1 and CDR2 from the germline V gene are SGHVS and FQNEAQ.

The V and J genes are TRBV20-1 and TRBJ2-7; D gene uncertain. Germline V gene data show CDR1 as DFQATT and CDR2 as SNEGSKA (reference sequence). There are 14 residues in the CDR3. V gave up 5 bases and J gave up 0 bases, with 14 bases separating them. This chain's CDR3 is CSAPQARASYEQYF. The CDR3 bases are TGCAGTGCTCCTCAGGCGAGAGCCTCCTACGAGCAGTACTTC.

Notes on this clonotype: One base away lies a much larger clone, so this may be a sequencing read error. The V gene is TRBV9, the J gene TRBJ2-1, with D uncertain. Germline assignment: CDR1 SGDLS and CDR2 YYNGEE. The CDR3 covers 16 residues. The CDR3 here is CASSVGSQISYNEHFF. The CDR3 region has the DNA TGTGCCAGCAGCGTAGGATCGCAAATCTCCTACAATGAGCATTTCTTC. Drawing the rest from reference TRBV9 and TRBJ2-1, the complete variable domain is DSGVTQTPKHLITATGQRVTLRCSPRSGDLSVYWYQQSLDQGLQFLIQYYNGEERAKGNILERFSAQQFPDLHSELNLSSLELGDSALYFCASSVGSQISYNEHFFGPGTRLTVL.

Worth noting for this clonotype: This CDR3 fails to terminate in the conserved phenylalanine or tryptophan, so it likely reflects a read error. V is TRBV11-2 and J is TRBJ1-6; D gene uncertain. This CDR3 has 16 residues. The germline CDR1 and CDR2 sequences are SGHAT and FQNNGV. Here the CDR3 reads CASSLDLSSQFRTLHP. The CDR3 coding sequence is TGCGCCAGCAGCTTAGATCTTAGCAGCCAATTCAGAACCCTCCACCCT.

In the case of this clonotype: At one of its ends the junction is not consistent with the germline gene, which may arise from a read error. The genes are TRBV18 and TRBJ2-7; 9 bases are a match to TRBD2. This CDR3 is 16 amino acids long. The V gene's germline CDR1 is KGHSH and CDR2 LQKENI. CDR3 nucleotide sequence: TGTGCCAGCTCACAAACCGGAGGGACTAGCCCCTACGAGCAGTACTTT. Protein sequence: CASSQTGGTSPYEQYF.

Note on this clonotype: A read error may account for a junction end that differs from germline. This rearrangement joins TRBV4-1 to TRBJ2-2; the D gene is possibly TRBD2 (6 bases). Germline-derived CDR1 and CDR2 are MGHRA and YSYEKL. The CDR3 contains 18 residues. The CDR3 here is CASSQDSGGVWYTGELFF. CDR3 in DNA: TGCGCCAGCAGCCAAGACAGCGGAGGGGTGTGGTACACAGGGGAGCTGTTTTTT.

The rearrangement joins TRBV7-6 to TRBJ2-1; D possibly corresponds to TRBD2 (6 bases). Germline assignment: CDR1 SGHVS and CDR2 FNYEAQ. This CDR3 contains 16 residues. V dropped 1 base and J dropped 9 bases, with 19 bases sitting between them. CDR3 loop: CASSLVADYSGREQFF. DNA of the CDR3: TGTGCCAGCAGCTTAGTAGCGGACTACTCGGGACGTGAGCAGTTCTTC. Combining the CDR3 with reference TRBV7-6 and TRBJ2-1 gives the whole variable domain GAGVSQSPRYKVTKRGQDVALRCDPISGHVSLYWYRQALGQGPEFLTYFNYEAQQDKSGLPNDRFSAERPEGSISTLTIQRTEQRDSAMYRCASSLVADYSGREQFFGPGTRLTVL.

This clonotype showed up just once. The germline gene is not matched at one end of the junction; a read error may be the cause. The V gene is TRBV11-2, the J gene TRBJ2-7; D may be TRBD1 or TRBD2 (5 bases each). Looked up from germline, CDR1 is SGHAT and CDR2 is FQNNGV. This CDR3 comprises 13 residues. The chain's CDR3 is CPSGFDSTYEQHF. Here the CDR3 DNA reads TGTCCCAGCGGCTTTGACAGCACCTACGAGCAGCACTTC.

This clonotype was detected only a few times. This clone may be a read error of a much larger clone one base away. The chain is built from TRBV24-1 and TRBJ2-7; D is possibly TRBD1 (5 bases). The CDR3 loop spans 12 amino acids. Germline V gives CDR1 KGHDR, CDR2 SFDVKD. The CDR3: CTTSAQGYEQYF. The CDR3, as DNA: TGTACCACCAGTGCCCAGGGCTACGAGCAGTACTTC.

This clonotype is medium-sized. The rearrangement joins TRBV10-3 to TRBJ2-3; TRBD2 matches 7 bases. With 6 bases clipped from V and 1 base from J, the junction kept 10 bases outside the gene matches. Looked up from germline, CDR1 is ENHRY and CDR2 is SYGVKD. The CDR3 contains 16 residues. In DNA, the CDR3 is TGTGCCATCAGCCGGGACTACCAATGGGGCACAGATACGCAGTATTTT. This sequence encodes CAISRDYQWGTDTQYF.

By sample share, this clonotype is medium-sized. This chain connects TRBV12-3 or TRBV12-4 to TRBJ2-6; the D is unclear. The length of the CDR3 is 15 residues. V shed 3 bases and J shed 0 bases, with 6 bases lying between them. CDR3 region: CASSFWPSGANVLTF. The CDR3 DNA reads TGTGCCAGCAGTTTTTGGCCCTCTGGGGCCAACGTCCTGACTTTC.

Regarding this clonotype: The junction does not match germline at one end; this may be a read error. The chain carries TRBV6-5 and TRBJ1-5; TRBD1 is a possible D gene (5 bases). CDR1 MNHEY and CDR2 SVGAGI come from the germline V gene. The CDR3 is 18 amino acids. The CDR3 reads CARSYTRPTASSNQAQHF. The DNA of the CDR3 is TGTGCTAGGAGTTATACCCGGCCGACAGCCTCTAGCAATCAGGCCCAGCATTTT.

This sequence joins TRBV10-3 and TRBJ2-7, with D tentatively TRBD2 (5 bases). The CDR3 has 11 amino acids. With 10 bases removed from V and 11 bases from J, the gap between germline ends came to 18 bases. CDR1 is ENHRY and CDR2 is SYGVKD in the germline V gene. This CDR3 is CATSEGNEEYF. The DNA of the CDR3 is TGTGCCACGTCCGAGGGAAATGAGGAGTACTTC.

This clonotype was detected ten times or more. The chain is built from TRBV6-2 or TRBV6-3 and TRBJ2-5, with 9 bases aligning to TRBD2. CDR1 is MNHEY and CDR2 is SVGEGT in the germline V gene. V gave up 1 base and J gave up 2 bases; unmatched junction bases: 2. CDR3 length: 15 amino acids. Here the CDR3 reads CASSYLAGAQETQYF. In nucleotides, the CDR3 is TGTGCCAGCAGTTACTTAGCGGGGGCTCAAGAGACCCAGTACTTC.

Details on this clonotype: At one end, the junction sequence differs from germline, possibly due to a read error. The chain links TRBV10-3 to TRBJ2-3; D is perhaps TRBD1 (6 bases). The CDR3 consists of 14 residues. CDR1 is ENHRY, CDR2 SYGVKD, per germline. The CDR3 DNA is TGTGCCATCGTGGCAGGGGCTAGCACAGACACGCAGTATTTT. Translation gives CAIVAGASTDTQYF.

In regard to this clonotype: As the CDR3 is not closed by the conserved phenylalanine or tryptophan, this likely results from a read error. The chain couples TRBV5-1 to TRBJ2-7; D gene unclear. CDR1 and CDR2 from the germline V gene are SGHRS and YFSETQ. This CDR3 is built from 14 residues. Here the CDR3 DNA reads TGCGCCAGCAGCATAGGTCTAACCTCCTATGAGCAGTACTGC. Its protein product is CASSIGLTSYEQYC.

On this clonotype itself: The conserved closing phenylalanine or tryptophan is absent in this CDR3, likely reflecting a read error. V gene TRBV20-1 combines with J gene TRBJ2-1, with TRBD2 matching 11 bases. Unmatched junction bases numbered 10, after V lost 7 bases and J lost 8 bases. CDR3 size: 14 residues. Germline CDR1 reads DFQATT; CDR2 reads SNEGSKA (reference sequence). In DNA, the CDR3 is TGCAGTGTTACCAAACCTAGCGGGAGGCATGAGCAGTTCTCC. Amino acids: CSVTKPSGRHEQFS.

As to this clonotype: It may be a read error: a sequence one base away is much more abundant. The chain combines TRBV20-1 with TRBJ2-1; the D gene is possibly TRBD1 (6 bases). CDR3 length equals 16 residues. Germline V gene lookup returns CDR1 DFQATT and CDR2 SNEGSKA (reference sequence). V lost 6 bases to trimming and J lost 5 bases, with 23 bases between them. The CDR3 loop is CSAVPFPAGEHNEQFF. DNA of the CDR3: TGCAGTGCGGTCCCCTTCCCGGCAGGGGAACACAATGAGCAGTTCTTC.

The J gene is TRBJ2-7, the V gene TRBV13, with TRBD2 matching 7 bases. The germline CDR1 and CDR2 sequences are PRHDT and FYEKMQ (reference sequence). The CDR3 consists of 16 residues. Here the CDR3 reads CDISQRTSQRSYEQYF. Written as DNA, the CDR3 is TGTGACATCAGCCAGCGGACTAGTCAGAGGTCCTACGAGCAGTACTTC. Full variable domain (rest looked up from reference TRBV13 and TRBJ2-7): AAGVIQSPRHLIKEKRETATLKCYPIPRHDTVYWYQQGPGQDPQFLISFYEKMQSDKGSIPDRFSAQQFSDYHSELNMSSLELGDSALYFCDISQRTSQRSYEQYFGPGTRLTVT.

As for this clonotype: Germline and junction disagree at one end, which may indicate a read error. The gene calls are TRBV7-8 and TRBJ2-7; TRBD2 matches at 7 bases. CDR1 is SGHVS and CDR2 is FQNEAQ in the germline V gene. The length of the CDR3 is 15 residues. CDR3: CASSLAAGAGYELYF. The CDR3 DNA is TGTGCCAGCAGCTTGGCGGCGGGAGCAGGCTACGAGCTGTACTTC.

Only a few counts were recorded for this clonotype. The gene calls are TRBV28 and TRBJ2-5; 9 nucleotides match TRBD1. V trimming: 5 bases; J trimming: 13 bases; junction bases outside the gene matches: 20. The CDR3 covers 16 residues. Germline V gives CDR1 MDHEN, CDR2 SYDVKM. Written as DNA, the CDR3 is TGTGCCAGCAGTCACCAACAGGGGGCGGTGGGAGAGACTCGGTACTTC. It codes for CASSHQQGAVGETRYF.

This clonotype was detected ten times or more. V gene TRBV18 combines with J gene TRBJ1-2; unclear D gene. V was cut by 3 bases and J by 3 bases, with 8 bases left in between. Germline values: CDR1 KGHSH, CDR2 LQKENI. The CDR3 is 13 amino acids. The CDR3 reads CASSPDDYYGYTF. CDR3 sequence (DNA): TGTGCCAGCTCACCGGACGACTACTATGGCTACACCTTC.

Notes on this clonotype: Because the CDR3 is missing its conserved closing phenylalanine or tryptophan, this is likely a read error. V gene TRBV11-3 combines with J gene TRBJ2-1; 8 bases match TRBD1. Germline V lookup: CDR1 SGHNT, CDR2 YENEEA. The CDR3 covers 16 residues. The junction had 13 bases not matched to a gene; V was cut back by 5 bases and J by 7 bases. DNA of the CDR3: TGTGCCAGCAGCCCAGCAGCACAGGGGGTGGTAAATGAGCAGTTCTTA. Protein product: CASSPAAQGVVNEQFL.